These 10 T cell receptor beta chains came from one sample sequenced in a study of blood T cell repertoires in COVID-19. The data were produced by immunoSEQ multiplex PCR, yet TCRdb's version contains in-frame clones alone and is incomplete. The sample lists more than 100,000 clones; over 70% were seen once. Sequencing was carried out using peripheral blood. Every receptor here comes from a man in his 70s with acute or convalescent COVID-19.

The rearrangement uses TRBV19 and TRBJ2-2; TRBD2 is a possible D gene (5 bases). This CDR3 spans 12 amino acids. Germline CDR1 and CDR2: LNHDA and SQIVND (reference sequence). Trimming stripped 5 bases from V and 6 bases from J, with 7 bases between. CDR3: CASSLAAGELFF. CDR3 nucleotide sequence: TGTGCCAGTAGTCTAGCAGCCGGGGAGCTGTTTTTT.

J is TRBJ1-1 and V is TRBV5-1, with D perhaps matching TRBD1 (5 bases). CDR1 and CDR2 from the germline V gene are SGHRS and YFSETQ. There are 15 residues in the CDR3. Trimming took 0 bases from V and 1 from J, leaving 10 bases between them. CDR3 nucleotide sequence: TGCGCCAGCAGCTTGGAGGGGCGGACGAACACTGAAGCTTTCTTT. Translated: CASSLEGRTNTEAFF. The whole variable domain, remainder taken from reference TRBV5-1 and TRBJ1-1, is KAGVTQTPRYLIKTRGQQVTLSCSPISGHRSVSWYQQTPGQGLQFLFEYFSETQRNKGNFPGRFSGRQFSNSRSEMNVSTLELGDSALYLCASSLEGRTNTEAFFGQGTRLTVV.

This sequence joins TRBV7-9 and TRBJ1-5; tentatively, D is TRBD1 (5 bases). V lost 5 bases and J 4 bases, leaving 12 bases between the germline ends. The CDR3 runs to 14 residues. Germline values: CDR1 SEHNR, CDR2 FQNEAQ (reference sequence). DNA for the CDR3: TGTGCCAGCAGCCGGGGGTCCGGGAATCAGCCCCAGCATTTT. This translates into CASSRGSGNQPQHF.

The CDR3 nucleotides read TGTGCCAGCTCACCTCAGACAGGCGCCTCTGGGGCCAACGTCCTGACTTTC. It translates to CASSPQTGASGANVLTF. This sequence joins TRBV18 and TRBJ2-6, with a tentative D call TRBD1 (6 bases). The germline V gene has CDR1 KGHSH and CDR2 LQKENI. CDR3 length: 17 residues. Trimming shortened V by 3 bases and J by 0 bases, and 12 bases separated the two germline ends.

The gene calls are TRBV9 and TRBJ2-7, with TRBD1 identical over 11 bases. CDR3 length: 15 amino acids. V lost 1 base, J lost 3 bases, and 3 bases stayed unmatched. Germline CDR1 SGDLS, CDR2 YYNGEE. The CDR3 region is CASSVRGTGGYEQYF. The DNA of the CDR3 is TGTGCCAGCAGCGTAAGAGGGACAGGGGGCTACGAGCAGTACTTC.

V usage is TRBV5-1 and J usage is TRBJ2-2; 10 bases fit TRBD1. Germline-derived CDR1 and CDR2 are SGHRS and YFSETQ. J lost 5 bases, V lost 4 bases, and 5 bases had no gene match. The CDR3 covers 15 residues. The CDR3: CASSRGTGETGELFF. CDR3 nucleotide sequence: TGCGCCAGCAGCCGCGGGACAGGGGAAACCGGGGAGCTGTTTTTT.

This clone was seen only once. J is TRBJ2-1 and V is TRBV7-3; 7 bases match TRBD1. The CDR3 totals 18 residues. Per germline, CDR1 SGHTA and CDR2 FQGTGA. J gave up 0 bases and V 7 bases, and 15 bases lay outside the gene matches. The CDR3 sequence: CASTIKPGGQSSYNEQFF. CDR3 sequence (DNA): TGTGCCAGCACCATAAAACCAGGGGGACAGAGCTCCTACAATGAGCAGTTCTTC.

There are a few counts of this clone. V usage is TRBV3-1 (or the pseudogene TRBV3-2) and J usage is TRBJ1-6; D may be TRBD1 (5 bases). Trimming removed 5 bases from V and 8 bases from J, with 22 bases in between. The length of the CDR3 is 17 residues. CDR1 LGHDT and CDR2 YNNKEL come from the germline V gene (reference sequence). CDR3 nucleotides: TGTGCCAGCAGCGGAAGGGGCCAGGTAGCCCTAGATTCACCCCTCCACTTT. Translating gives CASSGRGQVALDSPLHF.

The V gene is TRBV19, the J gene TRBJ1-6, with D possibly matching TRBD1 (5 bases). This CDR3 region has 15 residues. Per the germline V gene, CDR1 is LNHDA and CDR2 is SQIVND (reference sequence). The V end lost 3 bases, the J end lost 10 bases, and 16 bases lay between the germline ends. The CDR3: CASSMGLYLGSPLHF. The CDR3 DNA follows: TGTGCCAGTAGTATGGGGCTTTACCTCGGGTCACCCCTCCACTTT. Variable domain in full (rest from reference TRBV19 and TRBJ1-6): DGGITQSPKYLFRKEGQNVTLSCEQNLNHDAMYWYRQDPGQGLRLIYYSQIVNDFQKGDIAEGYSVSREKKESFPLTVTSAQKNPTAFYLCASSMGLYLGSPLHFGNGTRLTVT.

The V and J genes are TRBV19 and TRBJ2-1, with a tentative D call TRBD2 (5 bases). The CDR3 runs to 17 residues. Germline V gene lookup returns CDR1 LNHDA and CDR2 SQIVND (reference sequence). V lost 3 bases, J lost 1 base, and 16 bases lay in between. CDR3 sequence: CASSISEAGRSYNEQFF. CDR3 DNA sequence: TGTGCCAGTAGTATTAGTGAGGCGGGTAGGTCCTACAATGAGCAGTTCTTC.